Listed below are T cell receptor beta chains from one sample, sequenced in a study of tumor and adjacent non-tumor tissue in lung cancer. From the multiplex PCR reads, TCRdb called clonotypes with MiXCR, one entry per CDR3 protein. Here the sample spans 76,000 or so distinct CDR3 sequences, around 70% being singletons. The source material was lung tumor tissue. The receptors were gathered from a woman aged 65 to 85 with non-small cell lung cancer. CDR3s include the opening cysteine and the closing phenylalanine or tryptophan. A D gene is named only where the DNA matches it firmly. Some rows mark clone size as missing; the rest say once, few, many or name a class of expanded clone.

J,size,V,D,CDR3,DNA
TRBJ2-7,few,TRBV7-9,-,CASNSKTALWSPQYF,TGTGCCAGCAACTCCAAGACAGCCCTCTGGTCTCCACAGTACTTC
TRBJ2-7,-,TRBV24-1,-,CATSMGGYEQYF,TGTGCCACCAGTATGGGGGGATACGAGCAGTACTTC
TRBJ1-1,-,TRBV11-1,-,CASIEDRSTEAFF,TGTGCCAGCATCGAGGACAGAAGTACTGAAGCTTTCTTT
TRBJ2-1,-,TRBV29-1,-,CSPRPYAEGYNGQFF,TGCAGCCCGAGGCCCTACGCGGAGGGCTACAATGGGCAGTTCTTC
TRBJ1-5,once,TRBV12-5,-,CTSALSESGQPQHF,TGTACTAGTGCCCTCTCCGAATCCGGTCAGCCCCAGCATTTT
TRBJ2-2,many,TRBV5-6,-,CASSPPRAGDLNTGELFF,TGTGCCAGCAGCCCGCCCCGTGCTGGGGACTTAAACACCGGGGAGCTGTTTTTT
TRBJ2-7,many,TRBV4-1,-,CASNSGPDEQYF,TGCGCCAGCAATAGCGGTCCCGACGAGCAGTACTTC
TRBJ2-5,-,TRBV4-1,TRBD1,CTSSQFGQGLLQETQYF,TGCACCAGCAGTCAATTCGGACAGGGGCTCCTCCAAGAGACCCAGTACTTC
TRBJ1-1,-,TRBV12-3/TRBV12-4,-,CANRPIPVDTEAFF,TGTGCCAACAGGCCTATCCCAGTGGACACTGAAGCTTTCTTT
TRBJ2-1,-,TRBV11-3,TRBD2,CASSLASGSYDEQSF,TGTGCCAGTAGCTTAGCTAGCGGGAGCTACGATGAGCAGTCCTTC
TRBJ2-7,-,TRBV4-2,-,CASSQEDKQYF,TGTGCCAGCAGTCAAGAAGATAAGCAGTACTTC
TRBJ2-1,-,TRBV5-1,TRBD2,CASSLVGSGSPTSIEQFF,TGCGCCAGCAGCTTGGTCGGTAGCGGGAGCCCAACCAGTATCGAGCAGTTCTTC
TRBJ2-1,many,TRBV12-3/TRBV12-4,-,CASSLDWRGRDEQFF,TGTGCCAGCAGTTTAGACTGGCGGGGCCGGGATGAGCAGTTCTTC